Given below is one T cell receptor (beta chain) in context. The antigen remains unidentified. Profiled with immunoSEQ multiplex PCR; TCRdb holds only in-frame clones, not every one. The sample shows more than 30,000 clones, over 65% of them seen only once. The data stem from a study of PD-1 blockade in classical Hodgkin lymphoma. Study findings and constraints: By C4D1, diversity of CD4+ TCRs had risen significantly, whereas that of CD8+ TCRs had not.

Described time point: cycle 4 day 1 (C4D1), after less than 7 weeks of nivolumab. There was relapse after autologous stem cell transplantation in every patient, and there was variation in brentuximab vedotin exposure. After removal of 7 bases from V and 1 base from J, the junction contained 7 bases not matched to a gene. The CDR3 is 15 residues long. The germline V gene encodes CDR1 LNHDA and CDR2 SQIVND (reference sequence). This sample comprised peripheral blood mononuclear cells (PBMCs), obtained before the fourth cycle of nivolumab. The rearrangement uses TRBV19 and TRBJ1-5, with 7 bases fitting TRBD1. The TCR sequence derives from a human donor with classical Hodgkin lymphoma. CDR3 DNA sequence: TGTGCCAGTAACAGGGGTTGGGGGAGCAATCAGCCCCAGCATTTT. Its protein is CASNRGWGSNQPQHF.